Presented here are 12 T cell receptor beta chains from one specimen sequenced in a study of blood T cell repertoires in COVID-19. Profiled with immunoSEQ multiplex PCR; TCRdb holds only in-frame clones, not every one. The table has about 140,000 clones, around 91% seen once. Sequenced input: peripheral blood. The origin of the receptors is a woman aged 55-75 years with active COVID-19.

The chain's CDR3 is CASSYSSETLDDEQFF. The CDR3 bases are TGTGCCAGCAGTTACTCGAGCGAGACTCTCGACGATGAGCAGTTCTTC. This chain uses TRBV6-2 or TRBV6-3 with TRBJ2-1; no firm D call. Germline V gene data show CDR1 as MNHEY and CDR2 as SVGEGT. The length of the CDR3 is 16 residues. Trimming stripped 0 bases from V and 8 bases from J, with 17 bases between.

V gene TRBV7-3 combines with J gene TRBJ2-1; TRBD2 matches 11 bases. Per germline, CDR1 SGHTA and CDR2 FQGTGA. The CDR3 contains 15 residues. V shed 5 bases and J 7 bases; nucleotides not matched to a gene: 7. CDR3 amino acids: CASSLRLAGKNEQFF. The CDR3 DNA sequence: TGTGCCAGCAGCCTACGACTAGCGGGAAAGAATGAGCAGTTCTTC.

The CDR3 protein is CAWSVGGTKGEQFF. DNA for the CDR3: TGTGCCTGGAGTGTAGGCGGGACTAAGGGTGAGCAGTTCTTC. This chain uses TRBV30 with TRBJ2-1; the match to TRBD2 covers 7 bases. The CDR3 sequence is 14 residues long. Trimming cost V 0 bases and J 9 bases; bases outside gene matches: 8. CDR1 GTSNPN and CDR2 SVGIG come from the germline V gene (reference sequence).

The chain recombines TRBV5-1 with TRBJ2-5; D gene uncertain. Trimming removed 1 base from V and 5 bases from J, with 15 bases in between. Germline CDR1 is SGHRS and CDR2 is YFSETQ. This CDR3 contains 15 residues. CDR3 bases: TGCGCCAGCAGCTTGAGTACCGAGATGAGGGAGACCCAGTACTTC. This gives the protein CASSLSTEMRETQYF. The whole variable domain, remainder taken from reference TRBV5-1 and TRBJ2-5, is KAGVTQTPRYLIKTRGQQVTLSCSPISGHRSVSWYQQTPGQGLQFLFEYFSETQRNKGNFPGRFSGRQFSNSRSEMNVSTLELGDSALYLCASSLSTEMRETQYFGPGTRLLVL.

This chain uses TRBV6-6 with TRBJ2-7; 8 nucleotides align to TRBD1. Germline CDR1 is MNHNY and CDR2 is SVGAGI (reference sequence). CDR3 length equals 15 residues. Trimming cost V 9 bases and J 1 base; bases outside gene matches: 11. The CDR3 is CASNTGTGVSYEQYF. The CDR3 bases are TGTGCCAGTAACACGGGGACAGGAGTTTCCTACGAGCAGTACTTC.

This chain joins TRBV6-2 or TRBV6-3 and TRBJ2-7; D ambiguous. V lost 6 bases and J lost 3, with 9 bases in between. The V gene's germline CDR1 is MNHEY and CDR2 SVGEGT. This CDR3 comprises 12 residues. The CDR3 DNA sequence: TGTGCCAGCAGCTCCCTCCGCTACGAGCAGTACTTC. Translating gives CASSSLRYEQYF.

V and J are TRBV28 and TRBJ2-6; 10 positions match TRBD1. The CDR3 has 15 amino acids. V gave up 10 bases and J gave up 2 bases; unmatched junction bases: 5. In germline, CDR1 is MDHEN, CDR2 SYDVKM. Here the CDR3 DNA reads TGTGCCACGACAGGGGGCGCAGCTGGGGCCAACGTCCTGACTTTC. Its protein product is CATTGGAAGANVLTF.

The V and J genes are TRBV10-3 and TRBJ2-3; 13 bases are a match to TRBD2. V was pared by 2 bases and J by 4 bases, with 3 bases of the junction left unmatched. CDR3 size: 16 residues. Germline V gene lookup returns CDR1 ENHRY and CDR2 SYGVKD. The CDR3 loop reads CAISERGTSGADTQYF. The CDR3 DNA reads as TGTGCCATCAGTGAGAGGGGGACTAGCGGGGCAGATACGCAGTATTTT.

The rearrangement uses TRBV18 and TRBJ2-5; 7 nucleotides line up with TRBD1. Per the germline V gene, CDR1 is KGHSH and CDR2 is LQKENI. This CDR3 comprises 14 residues. After removal of 3 bases from V and 6 bases from J, the junction contained 7 bases not matched to a gene. Written as DNA, the CDR3 is TGTGCCAGCTCACCCCCGACAGGGTTAAAGACCCAGTACTTC. Its protein product is CASSPPTGLKTQYF.

The rearrangement joins TRBV5-6 to TRBJ2-5, with 8 bases lining up with TRBD1. Germline-derived CDR1 and CDR2 are SGHDT and YYEEEE. J gave up 5 bases and V 3 bases, and 6 bases lay outside the gene matches. This CDR3 is 14 amino acids long. The CDR3 DNA is TGTGCCAGCAGCTCCGCAGGGGGCACGGAGACCCAGTACTTC. Its protein product is CASSSAGGTETQYF.

The chain uses TRBV7-2 and TRBJ2-1, with a possible D match to TRBD2 (5 bases). CDR3 length: 13 amino acids. Germline values: CDR1 SGHTA, CDR2 FQGNSA. The V end was cut by 1 base, the J end by 8 bases, with 9 bases between. CDR3 sequence: CASSLVAKDEQFF. DNA for the CDR3: TGTGCCAGCAGCTTAGTAGCGAAAGATGAGCAGTTCTTC.

The rearrangement uses TRBV29-1 and TRBJ2-5, with 7 bases identical to TRBD2. Germline V gene data show CDR1 as SQVTM and CDR2 as ANQGSEA. Germline trimming cut 5 bases from V and 4 bases from J; bases unmatched to any gene: 10. The CDR3 is 14 residues long. This CDR3 reads CSVRLGLTSETQYF. The DNA of the CDR3 is TGCAGCGTTCGACTGGGACTAACCTCAGAGACCCAGTACTTC.